This T cell receptor beta chain was profiled in a study of CD8 T cells in Susac syndrome. Across the study: Sequenced Susac syndrome patients included over five with active disease and 8 or 9 who were in remission. At the time their blood was drawn, patients with Susac syndrome were either therapy-naive, on corticosteroids (with some of them also receiving intravenous immunoglobulin), or on intravenous immunoglobulin alone.

The V and J ends lost 1 base and 4 bases respectively, with 17 bases between them. The CDR3 is 16 amino acids. The germline CDR1 and CDR2 sequences are GTSNPN and SVGIG (reference sequence). TEMRA cells were FACS-enriched, and CD8+ and CD4+ T cells were isolated negatively. Random hexamers were used to reverse transcribe the RNA input (about 0.5 to 1 ug). Amplification of TCR beta CDR3 spanned 54 Vbeta and 13 Jbeta via immunoSEQ multiplex PCR. A single record per CDR3 protein comes from TCRdb applying MiXCR to the immunoSEQ multiplex PCR reads. This sample has about 90,000 distinct CDR3 sequences, with roughly 96% found just once.

This receptor was obtained from a human donor with Susac syndrome. The chain employs TRBV30 and TRBJ1-3, with D maybe TRBD1 (6 bases). Sequenced sample: CD8+ T cells from PBMCs. The CDR3 spells CAWSGQQAGAGNTIYF. The CDR3 region has the DNA TGTGCCTGGAGTGGACAACAGGCAGGGGCGGGAAACACCATATATTTT.